These 29 T cell receptor beta chains share one sample of origin, sequenced in a study of blood T cell repertoires in COVID-19. Assay used: immunoSEQ multiplex PCR; TCRdb lists only in-frame clones, some missing. The sample shows about 98,000 clones, more than 90% of them seen only once. Input material: peripheral blood. The receptors were sampled from a man younger than 35 with acute or convalescent COVID-19.

The rearrangement joins TRBV27 to TRBJ2-1; 10 bases map to TRBD1. Germline CDR1 is MNHEY and CDR2 is SMNVEV (reference sequence). The V and J ends lost 4 bases and 2 bases, in that order; junction bases with no gene match: 2. This CDR3 has 15 amino acids. CDR3 protein: CASSWDRGPYNEQFF. The DNA for the CDR3 is TGTGCCAGCAGTTGGGACAGGGGCCCCTACAATGAGCAGTTCTTC.

The chain couples TRBV9 to TRBJ2-1, with D perhaps TRBD2 (6 bases). Germline assignment: CDR1 SGDLS and CDR2 YYNGEE. V lost 4 bases, J lost 5 bases, and 10 bases lay in between. CDR3 size: 13 residues. The CDR3 loop is CASSQRVDNEQFF. CDR3 nucleotides: TGTGCCAGCAGCCAGCGGGTTGACAATGAGCAGTTCTTC.

The chain couples TRBV7-6 to TRBJ2-1, with D perhaps TRBD2 (6 bases). V was clipped by 5 bases and J by 1 base, with 12 bases between them. The CDR3 length is 15 residues. CDR1 and CDR2 from the germline V gene are SGHVS and FNYEAQ. The CDR3 DNA is TGTGCCAGCAGCCCAAGCGGGCTTTCCTACAATGAGCAGTTCTTC. This gives the protein CASSPSGLSYNEQFF.

In this sample, this clone turned up a few times. This sequence joins TRBV11-2 and TRBJ1-2; tentative D call: TRBD1 (5 bases). Germline V lookup: CDR1 SGHAT, CDR2 FQNNGV. The CDR3 is 16 residues long. V was trimmed by 3 bases and J by 0 bases, leaving 14 bases between them. The CDR3 loop is CASSLMTAYSNYGYTF. The CDR3 DNA is TGTGCCAGCAGCTTGATGACAGCGTACTCTAACTATGGCTACACCTTC.

V usage is TRBV27 and J usage is TRBJ2-1, with 11 nucleotides matching TRBD2. The V gene's germline CDR1 is MNHEY and CDR2 SMNVEV (reference sequence). The CDR3 length is 15 residues. Unmatched junction bases numbered 3, after V lost 3 bases and J lost 5 bases. The CDR3 is CASSFGTSGNNEQFF. The DNA of the CDR3 is TGTGCCAGCAGTTTTGGGACTAGCGGTAACAATGAGCAGTTCTTC.

This chain connects TRBV5-8 to TRBJ2-1, with TRBD2 identical over 8 bases. With 2 bases clipped from V and 1 base from J, the junction kept 2 bases outside the gene matches. The germline CDR1 and CDR2 sequences are SGHTS and YDEGEE. The CDR3 length is 15 residues. CDR3 loop: CASSLRGGSYNEQFF. CDR3 DNA sequence: TGTGCCAGCAGCTTACGCGGGGGGTCCTACAATGAGCAGTTCTTC.

The rearrangement links TRBV7-9 to TRBJ2-7; D might be TRBD2 (5 bases). The CDR3 sequence is 14 residues long. The V end was cut by 4 bases, the J end by 6 bases, with 16 bases between. Germline-derived CDR1 and CDR2 are SEHNR and FQNEAQ (reference sequence). CDR3 sequence reads: CASSWEGGRGEQYF. CDR3 sequence (DNA): TGTGCCAGCAGCTGGGAAGGAGGCCGCGGCGAGCAGTACTTC.

V gene TRBV19 combines with J gene TRBJ2-2, with D possibly TRBD1 on 6 matching bases. V shed 4 bases and J shed 4 bases, with 16 bases lying between them. The CDR3 sequence is 16 residues long. Per the germline V gene, CDR1 is LNHDA and CDR2 is SQIVND (reference sequence). CDR3: CASSTRGRPSTGELFF. In DNA, the CDR3 is TGTGCCAGTAGTACCAGGGGTCGTCCATCCACCGGGGAGCTGTTTTTT.

This sequence joins TRBV7-8 and TRBJ1-5, with D possibly matching TRBD1 (5 bases). Germline-derived CDR1 and CDR2 are SGHVS and FQNEAQ. The CDR3 is 14 amino acids. V shed 3 bases and J shed 5 bases, with 11 bases lying between them. The DNA of the CDR3 is TGTGCCAGCAGCTTTCGAGACAGTTATCAGCCCCAGCATTTT. Translation gives CASSFRDSYQPQHF.

The chain employs TRBV11-2 and TRBJ1-2; tentative D call: TRBD1 (6 bases). Between the trimmed V and J ends, which lost 5 bases and 8 bases, there was a span of 9 bases. CDR1 and CDR2 from the germline V gene are SGHAT and FQNNGV. CDR3 length: 11 residues. DNA for the CDR3: TGTGCCAGCAGCACCAGGGGAGGCTACACCTTC. As protein: CASSTRGGYTF. The full variable domain, in which reference TRBV11-2 and TRBJ1-2 provide the parts outside the CDR3, is EAGVAQSPRYKIIEKRQSVAFWCNPISGHATLYWYQQILGQGPKLLIQFQNNGVVDDSQLPKDRFSAERLKGVDSTLKIQPAKLEDSAVYLCASSTRGGYTFGSGTRLTVV.

V is TRBV4-2 and J is TRBJ2-3; 13 bases are a match to TRBD2. CDR1 and CDR2 from the germline V gene are LGHNA and YNFKEQ. The CDR3 sequence is 21 residues long. The junction had 17 bases not matched to a gene; V was cut back by 4 bases and J by 1 base. For the CDR3, the DNA is TGTGCCAGCAGCCGACAGGCCACTAGCGGGGGGGGTACTACTGGCACAGATACGCAGTATTTT. Its translation is CASSRQATSGGGTTGTDTQYF.

The CDR3 loop reads CSANGHNEQFF. CDR3 bases: TGCAGTGCAAACGGTCACAATGAGCAGTTCTTC. V gene TRBV20-1 combines with J gene TRBJ2-1; D is unclear. V was trimmed by 6 bases and J by 5 bases, leaving 8 bases between them. The CDR3 runs to 11 residues. Germline V gene sequence: CDR1 DFQATT, CDR2 SNEGSKA (reference sequence).

This sequence joins TRBV18 and TRBJ2-7; 8 bases are a match to TRBD1. After removal of 1 base from V and 6 bases from J, the junction contained 8 bases not matched to a gene. Per the germline V gene, CDR1 is KGHSH and CDR2 is LQKENI. This CDR3 has 15 residues. This CDR3 reads CASSPLAGGSGEQYF. In nucleotides, the CDR3 is TGTGCCAGCTCACCACTCGCAGGGGGCTCGGGCGAGCAGTACTTC. The variable domain in full, with the rest retrieved from reference TRBV18 and TRBJ2-7, is NAGVMQNPRHLVRRRGQEARLRCSPMKGHSHVYWYRQLPEEGLKFMVYLQKENIIDESGMPKERFSAEFPKEGPSILRIQQVVRGDSAAYFCASSPLAGGSGEQYFGPGTRLTVT.

This sequence joins TRBV6-5 and TRBJ1-3; perhaps TRBD1 as D (5 bases). Germline V gene data show CDR1 as MNHEY and CDR2 as SVGAGI. The CDR3 is made up of 16 amino acids. The V gene lost 0 bases and the J gene lost 1 base, with 10 bases spanning the gap. The CDR3 DNA is TGTGCCAGCAGTTACTCTTCCGGGGGGTCTGGAAACACCATATATTTT. Translating gives CASSYSSGGSGNTIYF.

The rearrangement links TRBV5-4 to TRBJ1-1; D is possibly TRBD1 (5 bases). CDR3 length: 13 amino acids. CDR1 SGHNT and CDR2 YYREEE come from the germline V gene (reference sequence). V gave up 4 bases and J gave up 2 bases, with 9 bases separating them. Written as DNA, the CDR3 is TGTGCCAGCAGCGCCGACAGCAACACTGAAGCTTTCTTT. This codes for CASSADSNTEAFF.

This clone was observed once. The genes are TRBV24-1 and TRBJ1-4, with a tentative D call TRBD1 (6 bases). Germline V lookup: CDR1 KGHDR, CDR2 SFDVKD. Trimming removed 3 bases from V and 7 bases from J, with 14 bases in between. CDR3 size: 15 residues. The CDR3 region has the DNA TGTGCCACCAGTGATGCCCGGACAGAAGGTGAAAAACTGTTTTTT. The encoded protein is CATSDARTEGEKLFF.

The chain recombines TRBV2 with TRBJ1-5, with D possibly being TRBD1 (5 bases). This CDR3 contains 13 residues. Germline CDR1 is SNHLY and CDR2 is FYNNEI. The V end was cut by 4 bases, the J end by 6 bases, with 10 bases between. In DNA form, the CDR3 reads TGTGCCAGCAGTGGTCAGGGAGGTCAGCCCCAGCATTTT. Protein: CASSGQGGQPQHF.

The CDR3 here is CASRWAENQPQHF. For the CDR3, the DNA is TGTGCCAGTAGGTGGGCTGAGAATCAGCCCCAGCATTTT. This chain uses TRBV19 with TRBJ1-5, with D hard to call. V gave up 6 bases and J gave up 4 bases, with 10 bases separating them. CDR1 LNHDA and CDR2 SQIVND come from the germline V gene (reference sequence). The length of the CDR3 is 13 residues. Variable domain in full (rest from reference TRBV19 and TRBJ1-5): DGGITQSPKYLFRKEGQNVTLSCEQNLNHDAMYWYRQDPGQGLRLIYYSQIVNDFQKGDIAEGYSVSREKKESFPLTVTSAQKNPTAFYLCASRWAENQPQHFGDGTRLSIL.

In this sample, this clone turned up a few times. The same CDR3 arises from other DNA sequences in this sample as well. This rearrangement joins TRBV15 to TRBJ1-2; TRBD1 might be the D (5 bases). Germline V gives CDR1 LNHNV, CDR2 YYDKDF (reference sequence). V was trimmed by 0 bases and J by 4 bases, leaving 12 bases between them. CDR3 size: 15 residues. The CDR3 loop reads CATSREGSGVYGYTF. The CDR3 DNA reads TGTGCCACCAGCAGAGAAGGGTCGGGGGTCTATGGCTACACCTTC.

This chain uses TRBV7-6 with TRBJ2-3; 9 bases fit TRBD1. The CDR3 totals 15 residues. Looked up from germline, CDR1 is SGHVS and CDR2 is FNYEAQ. V trimming: 4 bases; J trimming: 0 bases; junction bases outside the gene matches: 2. The CDR3 sequence: CASSYGQGSTDTQYF. As DNA, the CDR3 is TGTGCCAGCAGCTACGGACAGGGGAGCACAGATACGCAGTATTTT.

This clone was detected a few times. J is TRBJ1-2 and V is TRBV7-8, with TRBD1 as a possible D gene (6 bases). V lost 1 base and J 4 bases, leaving 19 bases between the germline ends. Germline V gene sequence: CDR1 SGHVS, CDR2 FQNEAQ. The CDR3 consists of 17 residues. The DNA of the CDR3 is TGTGCCAGCAGCTTAGTTATTAGGGACACCGGGCCCTATGGCTACACCTTC. Translated, it gives CASSLVIRDTGPYGYTF.

The rearrangement links TRBV24-1 to TRBJ2-5; perhaps TRBD2 as D (5 bases). This CDR3 has 14 amino acids. The germline V gene has CDR1 KGHDR and CDR2 SFDVKD. V lost 4 bases to trimming and J lost 1 base, with 9 bases between them. The CDR3 DNA reads TGTGCCACCAGTGACCCCCGGGGCCAAGAGACCCAGTACTTC. This encodes CATSDPRGQETQYF.

In its sample, this clone was seen once. V gene TRBV19 combines with J gene TRBJ1-2, with TRBD1 as a possible D gene (5 bases). The V gene lost 7 bases and the J gene lost 1 base, with 13 bases spanning the gap. The CDR3 runs 14 residues. Germline loops: CDR1 LNHDA, CDR2 SQIVND (reference sequence). Here the CDR3 DNA reads TGTGCCAGTAAAGGAGGGACTGTTAACTATGGCTACACCTTC. This codes for CASKGGTVNYGYTF.

The chain has TRBV4-1 and TRBJ2-1, with 7 bases lining up with TRBD1. Germline trimming cut 2 bases from V and 5 bases from J; bases unmatched to any gene: 9. Germline CDR1 MGHRA, CDR2 YSYEKL. The CDR3 runs to 16 residues. The CDR3 DNA is TGCGCCAGCAGCCAAACTTGGGCAGGGGGACACAATGAGCAGTTCTTC. Translated, it gives CASSQTWAGGHNEQFF.

V and J are TRBV3-1 (or the pseudogene TRBV3-2) and TRBJ2-1; 8 bases map to TRBD1. V lost 7 bases, J lost 5 bases, and 13 bases stayed unmatched. The CDR3 spans 16 residues. Germline V CDR1 and CDR2: LGHDT, YNNKEL (reference sequence). In DNA, the CDR3 is TGTGCCAGCACCCCCGGACAGGGCAGGGGACACAATGAGCAGTTCTTC. It specifies CASTPGQGRGHNEQFF.

The chain employs TRBV27 and TRBJ1-5; tentative D call: TRBD1 (5 bases). Germline lookup yields CDR1 MNHEY and CDR2 SMNVEV (reference sequence). CDR3 length: 15 residues. V gave up 6 bases and J gave up 1 base, with 13 bases separating them. CDR3 residues: CASSKLGGSNQPQHF. Here the CDR3 DNA reads TGTGCCAGCAGCAAACTCGGGGGGAGCAATCAGCCCCAGCATTTT.

This clone has a single count. The V call is TRBV24-1, the J call TRBJ2-1, with 7 bases aligning to TRBD1. The CDR3 is 16 residues long. Trimming cost V 5 bases and J 4 bases; bases outside gene matches: 10. Germline V gene lookup returns CDR1 KGHDR and CDR2 SFDVKD. Here the CDR3 DNA reads TGTGCCACCAGTGGTGATAAGGGACAGATTTACAATGAGCAGTTCTTC. It translates to CATSGDKGQIYNEQFF.

V and J are TRBV6-7 and TRBJ1-6; 9 positions match TRBD1. TRBV6-7 qualifies as an ORF whose function is uncertain. Trimming took 8 bases from V and 0 from J; bases not matched to a gene: 8. This CDR3 has 17 amino acids. In DNA form, the CDR3 reads TGTGCCAGCCCCCGACCGACAGGGGGCTCCTATAATTCACCCCTCCACTTT. It specifies CASPRPTGGSYNSPLHF.

The rearrangement uses TRBV7-6 and TRBJ2-2; 8 nucleotides line up with TRBD1. This CDR3 spans 16 amino acids. Germline V CDR1 and CDR2: SGHVS, FNYEAQ. Unmatched junction bases numbered 9, after V lost 5 bases and J lost 4 bases. The CDR3 bases are TGTGCCAGCAGCCGCAGGGGGCGCTTGGGCACCGGGGAGCTGTTTTTT. Protein sequence: CASSRRGRLGTGELFF.